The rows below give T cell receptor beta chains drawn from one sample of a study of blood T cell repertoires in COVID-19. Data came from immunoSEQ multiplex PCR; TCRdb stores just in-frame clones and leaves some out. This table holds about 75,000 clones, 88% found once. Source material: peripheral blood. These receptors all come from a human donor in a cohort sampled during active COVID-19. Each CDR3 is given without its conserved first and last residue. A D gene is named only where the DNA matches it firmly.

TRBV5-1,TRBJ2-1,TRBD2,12,ASSLALAGWEQF
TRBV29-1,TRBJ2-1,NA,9,SVVPIDEQF
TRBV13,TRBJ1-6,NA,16,ASSLESATGLYNSPLH
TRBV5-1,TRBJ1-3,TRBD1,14,ASSQRTGGSGNTIY
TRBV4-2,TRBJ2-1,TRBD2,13,ASSQEASGAPEQF
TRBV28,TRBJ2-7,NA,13,ASSSTVGVGGEQY
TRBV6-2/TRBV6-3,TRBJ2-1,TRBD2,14,ASSRLSSGTLNEQF
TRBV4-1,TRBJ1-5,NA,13,ASSQELHQRQPQH
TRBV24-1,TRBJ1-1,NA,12,ATGGIRYNPEAF
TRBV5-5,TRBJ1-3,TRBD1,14,ASSWGQGNSGNTIY
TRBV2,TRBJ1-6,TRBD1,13,ASSLRGDVRSPLH
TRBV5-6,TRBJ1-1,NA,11,ASRTAGNTEAF
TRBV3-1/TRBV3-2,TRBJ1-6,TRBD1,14,ASSQEARQGYSPIH
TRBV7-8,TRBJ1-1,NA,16,ASSSYRVPKANQAEAF
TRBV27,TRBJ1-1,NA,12,ASSITRVGTEAF
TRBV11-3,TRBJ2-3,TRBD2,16,ASSHESSSGMSPYTQY
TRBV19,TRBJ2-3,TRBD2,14,ASSSSGTSTTDTQY
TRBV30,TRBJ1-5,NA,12,AWSVDTGAQPQH
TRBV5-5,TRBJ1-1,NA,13,ASIIGGHPNTEAF
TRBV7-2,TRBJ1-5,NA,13,ASSREGRSDQPQH
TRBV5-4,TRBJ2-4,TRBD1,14,ASSRDPTGSDSIQY
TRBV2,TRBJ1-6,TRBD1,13,ASSSGTGPGGPLH
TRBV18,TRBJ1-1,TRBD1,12,ASSRDRGWSEAF
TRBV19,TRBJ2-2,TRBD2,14,ASSKRGRANTGELF
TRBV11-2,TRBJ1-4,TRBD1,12,ASSFNRQGEKLF
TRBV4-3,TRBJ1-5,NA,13,ASRLSNAGNQPQH
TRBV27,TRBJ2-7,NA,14,ASSLSGTELSYEQY